The rows below give T cell receptor beta chains drawn from one sample of a study of technical replicates of blood from a few donors. Profiled with immunoSEQ multiplex PCR; TCRdb holds only in-frame clones, not every one. The sample holds 60,000 to 85,000 clones; nearly 98% are singletons and the top ten take roughly 0.21%. Sequencing input: T cells isolated from PBMCs. The receptors derive from a human donor in good health. Each CDR3 is given with its conserved first and last residue. The D gene is left open where the match is weak. Size tells how often a clone was seen (once, few, many) or the class of an expanded clone, and some rows leave it out.

v_gene,d_gene,len,abundance,j_gene,CDR3aa,CDR3nt
TRBV4-1,NA,17,NA,TRBJ1-6,CASSNYAGTHGDSPLHF,TGCGCCAGCAGCAATTACGCCGGGACACATGGGGATTCACCCCTCCACTTT
TRBV2,NA,12,NA,TRBJ1-2,CASSDRNDGYTF,TGTGCCAGCAGTGACAGGAATGATGGCTACACCTTC
TRBV29-1,TRBD1,10,NA,TRBJ1-2,CSVGQGDYTF,TGCAGCGTGGGACAGGGCGACTACACCTTC
TRBV5-4,TRBD1,15,few,TRBJ1-1,CASTRPGTGNTEAFF,TGTGCCAGCACCCGACCCGGGACAGGGAACACTGAAGCTTTCTTT
TRBV2,TRBD1,16,NA,TRBJ2-3,CASSDEDRVSTDTQYF,TGTGCCAGCAGTGACGAGGACAGGGTTAGTACAGATACGCAGTATTTT
TRBV2,NA,13,once,TRBJ1-2,CASSESVNYGYTF,TGTGCCAGCAGTGAAAGCGTGAACTATGGCTACACCTTC
TRBV6-1,TRBD1,15,NA,TRBJ2-4,CASLIQGAAKNIQYF,TGTGCCAGTTTAATACAGGGGGCCGCCAAAAACATTCAGTACTTC
TRBV15,NA,16,NA,TRBJ2-7,CATSRDTAGISYEQYF,TGTGCCACCAGCAGAGATACAGCCGGGATATCCTACGAGCAGTACTTC
TRBV15,NA,12,NA,TRBJ2-7,CATSRDRTQQYF,TGTGCCACCAGCAGAGATAGAACCCAGCAGTACTTC
TRBV5-6,TRBD2,19,NA,TRBJ2-3,CASSLWYGSGATSGDTQYF,TGTGCCAGCAGCTTGTGGTACGGGTCGGGGGCGACTAGCGGAGATACGCAGTATTTT
TRBV2,TRBD1,12,NA,TRBJ2-7,CASRRDREHQYF,TGTGCCAGCCGCCGGGACAGGGAACACCAGTACTTC
TRBV13,TRBD1,14,NA,TRBJ1-4,CASSSEDRSEKLFF,TGTGCCAGCAGCTCCGAGGACAGGTCTGAAAAACTGTTTTTT
TRBV15,NA,15,NA,TRBJ1-2,CATSRVGVLMDGYTF,TGTGCCACCAGCAGAGTAGGGGTACTGATGGATGGCTACACCTTC
TRBV5-1,TRBD1,14,NA,TRBJ1-2,CASTPGQGNYGYTF,TGCGCCAGCACCCCGGGACAGGGAAACTATGGCTACACCTTC
TRBV18,TRBD1,16,NA,TRBJ2-2,CASSPAQQGVAGELFF,TGTGCCAGCTCACCAGCCCAACAGGGGGTCGCCGGGGAGCTGTTTTTT
TRBV5-4,NA,14,NA,TRBJ2-5,CASSLGQGGETQYF,TGTGCCAGCAGCTTGGGTCAGGGAGGAGAGACCCAGTACTTC
TRBV27,NA,16,NA,TRBJ2-7,CASHVDARKDSYEQYF,TGTGCCAGCCACGTTGATGCTAGAAAAGACTCCTACGAGCAGTACTTC
TRBV2,NA,15,NA,TRBJ2-7,CASSDLGGDSYEQYF,TGTGCCAGCAGTGACTTGGGCGGGGACTCCTACGAGCAGTACTTC
TRBV7-9,NA,13,NA,TRBJ2-5,CASRVQGQETQYF,TGTGCCAGCAGAGTACAGGGCCAAGAGACCCAGTACTTC
TRBV19,TRBD1,18,NA,TRBJ2-4,CASSMADRGRLSKNIQYF,TGTGCCAGTAGTATGGCGGACAGGGGGCGGCTATCCAAAAACATTCAGTACTTC
TRBV5-1,NA,14,NA,TRBJ2-7,CASSLGWATYEQYF,TGCGCCAGCAGCTTGGGCTGGGCTACCTACGAGCAGTACTTC
TRBV18,NA,15,NA,TRBJ1-2,CASSPPSGAGYGYTF,TGTGCCAGCTCACCACCCAGCGGGGCAGGGTATGGCTACACCTTC
TRBV2,NA,19,NA,TRBJ2-3,CASSELSSLPFLTPDTQYF,TGTGCCAGCAGTGAACTGAGTAGTCTCCCCTTTCTAACCCCAGATACGCAGTATTTT
TRBV5-4,NA,13,few,TRBJ1-1,CASSYVAEAEAFF,TGTGCCAGCAGCTACGTTGCGGAGGCTGAAGCTTTCTTT
TRBV5-4,TRBD2,15,NA,TRBJ2-5,CASSGAAGGLETQYF,TGTGCCAGCAGTGGGGCAGCGGGGGGGCTTGAGACCCAGTACTTC
TRBV4-1,NA,15,NA,TRBJ1-4,CASSQQQGLNEKLFF,TGCGCCAGCAGCCAACAACAGGGTTTGAATGAAAAACTGTTTTTT
TRBV7-8,NA,13,NA,TRBJ1-1,CASSRSGSREAFF,TGTGCCAGCAGCCGAAGCGGGTCCCGCGAAGCTTTCTTT
TRBV15,NA,15,once,TRBJ1-3,CATSTDPGAGNTIYF,TGTGCCACCAGCACTGATCCAGGGGCCGGAAACACCATATATTTT
TRBV11-3,NA,15,NA,TRBJ1-6,CASSPRTVANSPLHF,TGTGCCAGCAGCCCCCGGACAGTGGCGAATTCACCCCTCCACTTT
TRBV15,TRBD2,17,NA,TRBJ2-3,CATSRGTSGSQGDTQYF,TGTGCCACCAGCAGGGGGACTAGCGGGAGTCAAGGGGATACGCAGTATTTT
TRBV7-7,NA,13,NA,TRBJ1-4,CASSVLSNEKLFF,TGTGCCAGCAGCGTCCTAAGTAATGAAAAACTGTTTTTT
TRBV6-5,TRBD2,16,once,TRBJ2-3,CASSYSASGITDTQYF,TGTGCCAGCAGTTACTCTGCTAGCGGGATCACAGATACGCAGTATTTT
TRBV19,NA,14,NA,TRBJ2-6,CASSEGAGANVLTF,TGTGCCAGTAGCGAGGGCGCCGGGGCCAACGTCCTGACTTTC
TRBV5-1,NA,14,NA,TRBJ2-7,CASAITGNGYEQYF,TGCGCCAGCGCAATCACAGGGAATGGCTACGAGCAGTACTTC
TRBV30,NA,13,few,TRBJ2-3,CAWIPVSTDTQYF,TGTGCCTGGATTCCAGTTAGCACAGATACGCAGTATTTT
TRBV5-1,NA,15,NA,TRBJ2-1,CASTNGTSRTRVQFF,TGCGCCAGCACCAACGGCACTAGCCGGACGAGGGTGCAGTTCTTC
TRBV5-1,NA,11,NA,TRBJ2-7,CASSFHQEQYF,TGCGCCAGCAGCTTTCACCAGGAGCAGTACTTC
TRBV10-2,NA,12,NA,TRBJ2-1,CAAQQGFNEQFF,TGCGCGGCCCAACAGGGATTCAATGAGCAGTTCTTC
TRBV27,TRBD1,14,NA,TRBJ2-7,CASRSTGLPYEQYF,TGTGCCAGCAGGTCGACAGGGCTCCCCTACGAGCAGTACTTC
TRBV6-5,NA,15,once,TRBJ2-7,CASSYGQQGYYEQYF,TGTGCCAGCAGTTACGGGCAGCAGGGATACTACGAGCAGTACTTC
TRBV30,NA,14,NA,TRBJ2-1,CAWRLGGAYNEQFF,TGTGCCTGGAGGCTAGGGGGAGCCTACAATGAGCAGTTCTTC
TRBV5-6,NA,17,NA,TRBJ2-5,CASSSLKLESLRETQYF,TGTGCCAGCAGCTCCTTAAAGCTGGAGAGCTTACGGGAGACCCAGTACTTC
TRBV4-1,NA,11,NA,TRBJ2-1,CASSHNNEQFF,TGCGCCAGCAGCCATAATAATGAGCAGTTCTTC
TRBV5-6,TRBD1,16,once,TRBJ1-2,CASSLVGRGPNYGYTF,TGTGCCAGCAGCTTGGTCGGCAGGGGGCCTAACTATGGCTACACCTTC
TRBV27,TRBD1,15,once,TRBJ1-2,CASSSTGAGNYGYTF,TGTGCCAGCAGTTCAACAGGGGCCGGTAACTATGGCTACACCTTC
TRBV7-9,TRBD2,15,NA,TRBJ2-7,CASSLAAGGSYEQYF,TGTGCCAGCAGCTTAGCGGCGGGGGGGTCCTACGAGCAGTACTTC
TRBV6-5,TRBD2,15,NA,TRBJ2-2,CASSRGDLNTGELFF,TGTGCCAGCAGCCGGGGGGACTTAAACACCGGGGAGCTGTTTTTT
TRBV6-5,TRBD1,14,NA,TRBJ1-1,CASRTGLRNTEAFF,TGTGCCAGCAGGACAGGGTTGAGGAACACTGAAGCTTTCTTT
TRBV30,NA,11,NA,TRBJ1-4,CACNFNEKLFF,TGTGCCTGTAATTTTAATGAAAAACTGTTTTTT
TRBV7-9,NA,15,NA,TRBJ2-3,CASSLGVSDADTQYF,TGTGCCAGCAGCTTAGGTGTAAGTGATGCGGATACGCAGTATTTT
TRBV5-1,TRBD1,16,NA,TRBJ2-5,CASSPGDRGQGETQYF,TGCGCCAGCAGCCCAGGGGACAGGGGGCAAGGAGAGACCCAGTACTTC
TRBV14,NA,13,NA,TRBJ1-6,CASSRQGHSPLHF,TGTGCCAGCAGTAGGCAGGGGCATTCACCCCTCCACTTT
TRBV18,NA,15,NA,TRBJ1-1,CASSRRGEGNTEAFF,TGTGCCAGCTCGCGACGGGGGGAAGGGAACACTGAAGCTTTCTTT
TRBV11-3,NA,14,NA,TRBJ1-2,CASSSNRVNYGYTF,TGTGCCAGCAGTTCGAACAGGGTTAACTATGGCTACACCTTC
TRBV30,NA,15,NA,TRBJ1-2,CAWSRVPRLGYGYTF,TGTGCCTGGAGTCGAGTGCCCAGGCTTGGCTATGGCTACACCTTC